Each of the 30 T cell receptor beta chains below was sequenced from the same sample in a study of cytomegalovirus exposure and HLA in healthy donors. Researchers ran the PCR with 60 Vbeta and 13 Jbeta primers. Libraries were prepared by immunoSEQ multiplex PCR; TCRdb keeps only in-frame clonotypes and omits some of them. Of 55,000 to 75,000 clones listed, 55% to 75% are singletons. Sequencing was performed on PBMCs. These receptors originate from a man aged 35 to 55 in good health and CMV-seropositive.

This chain links TRBV7-2 with TRBJ1-6; D remains unclear. Trimming stripped 1 base from V and 11 bases from J, with 9 bases between. Per germline, CDR1 SGHTA and CDR2 FQGNSA. There are 13 residues in the CDR3. The CDR3 region is CASSLDGWTPLHF. For the CDR3, the DNA is TGTGCCAGCAGCTTAGACGGGTGGACACCCCTCCACTTT.

This clone has just a few counts. The gene calls are TRBV6-1 and TRBJ2-5, with TRBD1 as a possible D gene (5 bases). V lost 3 bases to trimming and J lost 5 bases, with 19 bases between them. From germline, CDR1 is MNHNS and CDR2 SASEGT. CDR3 length: 16 amino acids. The CDR3: CASSEFGGAKGETQYF. CDR3 nucleotide sequence: TGTGCCAGCAGTGAGTTCGGTGGGGCGAAGGGGGAGACCCAGTACTTC.

This clone has a handful of counts. This sequence joins TRBV4-3 and TRBJ2-7; possibly TRBD1 for D (6 bases). This CDR3 is built from 14 residues. Between the trimmed V and J ends, which lost 4 bases and 3 bases, there was a span of 13 bases. Germline V gene data show CDR1 as LGHNA and CDR2 as YSLEER. The CDR3 loop reads CASSPSEGDYEQYF. DNA of the CDR3: TGCGCCAGCAGCCCGAGTGAGGGGGACTACGAGCAGTACTTC.

The V and J genes are TRBV5-3 and TRBJ1-2; perhaps TRBD1 as D (5 bases). TRBV5-3 belongs to the ORF category, with a function that is uncertain. The CDR3 runs to 14 residues. V gave up 0 bases and J gave up 8 bases, with 14 bases separating them. The chain's CDR3 is CARSLARSKGGYTF. Here the CDR3 DNA reads TGTGCCAGAAGCTTGGCCCGCAGTAAGGGGGGCTACACCTTC.

V usage is TRBV27 and J usage is TRBJ2-3; TRBD2 might be the D (5 bases). V was shortened by 2 bases and J by 5 bases, with 8 bases between the two germline ends. The CDR3 runs to 13 residues. Germline V gene sequence: CDR1 MNHEY, CDR2 SMNVEV (reference sequence). CDR3 sequence (DNA): TGTGCCAGCAGTTTAAGACGGGGAGATACGCAGTATTTT. Residues: CASSLRRGDTQYF.

The rearrangement joins TRBV19 to TRBJ1-3; 8 bases are shared with TRBD1. CDR1 is LNHDA, CDR2 SQIVND, per germline (reference sequence). The CDR3 spans 17 residues. V lost 3 bases and J lost 2; bases outside the gene matches: 9. As DNA, the CDR3 is TGTGCCAGTAGTATGATCCTCACAGGGGGGGCTGGAAACACCATATATTTT. It is translated as CASSMILTGGAGNTIYF.

This clone was seen more than once but under ten times. The same CDR3 can be traced to other DNA sequences in this sample. The J gene is TRBJ1-2, the V gene TRBV18; D gene uncertain. The CDR3 extends over 15 amino acids. Trimming removed 0 bases at V and 0 bases at J, with 8 bases between. Germline loops: CDR1 KGHSH, CDR2 LQKENI. In nucleotides, the CDR3 is TGTGCCAGCTCACCACCTCTAATTGCTAACTATGGCTACACCTTC. Translation: CASSPPLIANYGYTF.

The V gene is TRBV7-3, the J gene TRBJ2-5, with 8 positions matching TRBD1. CDR1 and CDR2 (germline): SGHTA, FQGTGA. With V trimmed by 5 bases and J by 5 bases, 10 bases remained unmatched. The CDR3 spans 15 residues. The CDR3 region is CASSRRTGLLETQYF. The DNA of the CDR3 is TGTGCCAGCAGCCGCCGGACAGGGCTATTGGAGACCCAGTACTTC.

The V call is TRBV9, the J call TRBJ2-5; 9 nucleotides agree with TRBD2. CDR1 and CDR2 from the germline V gene are SGDLS and YYNGEE. V shed 0 bases, J shed 0 bases, and the junction held 6 bases outside the gene matches. This CDR3 region has 17 residues. CDR3 coding DNA: TGTGCCAGCAGCGTAGCCTCCGGGACTAGCAACCAAGAGACCCAGTACTTC. This codes for CASSVASGTSNQETQYF.

A word on this clone: The sample holds other DNA sequences that translate to the same CDR3. This chain joins TRBV5-1 and TRBJ2-5; D is ambiguous. This CDR3 has 14 residues. Germline assignment: CDR1 SGHRS and CDR2 YFSETQ. Trimming shortened V by 4 bases and J by 1 base, and 11 bases separated the two germline ends. The CDR3 region is CASSLVSSQETQYF. For the CDR3, the DNA is TGCGCCAGCAGCCTCGTTAGTTCCCAAGAGACCCAGTACTTC.

The rearrangement uses TRBV2 and TRBJ2-3; TRBD2 is a possible D gene (5 bases). Trimming removed 2 bases from V and 6 bases from J, with 12 bases in between. From germline, CDR1 is SNHLY and CDR2 FYNNEI. The CDR3 is 14 residues long. CDR3 nucleotide sequence: TGTGCCAGCAGTGAATTCCGAGGCGGGGATACGCAGTATTTT. It yields the protein CASSEFRGGDTQYF.

The CDR3 protein is CASSPNRYMNTEAFF. The CDR3 DNA reads TGTGCCAGTAGTCCAAACAGGTACATGAACACTGAAGCTTTCTTT. The chain combines TRBV19 with TRBJ1-1; D is possibly TRBD1 (5 bases). Trimming took 5 bases from V and 0 from J, leaving 13 bases between them. This CDR3 region has 15 residues. Per germline, CDR1 LNHDA and CDR2 SQIVND (reference sequence).

This clone was seen more than once but under ten times. V is TRBV20-1 and J is TRBJ1-1, with a tentative D call TRBD1 (5 bases). The germline gives CDR1 DFQATT, CDR2 SNEGSKA (reference sequence). This CDR3 has 11 amino acids. V lost 6 bases to trimming and J lost 10 bases, with 15 bases between them. Written as DNA, the CDR3 is TGCAGTGCCGACGGGCCTAGGGGAGCTTTCTTT. Its translation: CSADGPRGAFF.

Concerning this clone: Other DNA sequences in the same sample also yield this CDR3. This rearrangement joins TRBV13 to TRBJ2-3; D may be TRBD2 (7 bases). Trimming left V 5 bases short and J 2 bases short, with 14 bases between. CDR3 length equals 15 residues. Germline V gene sequence: CDR1 PRHDT, CDR2 FYEKMQ (reference sequence). CDR3 coding DNA: TGTGCCAGCAGCCCGGGGGGCTCCTTCACAGATACGCAGTATTTT. This gives the protein CASSPGGSFTDTQYF.

This clone was detected only once. The V and J genes are TRBV27 and TRBJ1-4; a possible D gene is TRBD1 (6 bases). The CDR3 runs 13 residues. The germline gives CDR1 MNHEY, CDR2 SMNVEV (reference sequence). V lost 4 bases to trimming and J lost 6 bases, with 9 bases between them. The CDR3 bases are TGTGCCAGCAGTTGGAACAGGGATGAAAAACTGTTTTTT. It yields the protein CASSWNRDEKLFF.

The CDR3 region has the DNA TGTGCCAGTAGTGCCGCCAGGGGAGGGCGTGTGGAGGAGACCCAGTACTTC. This codes for CASSAARGGRVEETQYF. The chain links TRBV19 to TRBJ2-5, with TRBD2 as a possible D gene (7 bases). Germline loops: CDR1 LNHDA, CDR2 SQIVND (reference sequence). The CDR3 has 17 amino acids. V was trimmed by 5 bases and J by 5 bases, leaving 24 bases between them.

This clone occurred once. The chain carries TRBV19 and TRBJ1-1; D is undetermined. Germline CDR1 and CDR2: LNHDA and SQIVND (reference sequence). This CDR3 contains 13 residues. Deletions cut 4 bases from V and 1 base from J, with 7 bases between. The CDR3 region is CASSTRENTEAFF. CDR3 DNA sequence: TGTGCCAGTAGTACCCGGGAGAACACTGAAGCTTTCTTT.

This clone appeared a few times. The chain couples TRBV6-6 to TRBJ2-7; 8 bases are a match to TRBD2. In germline, CDR1 is MNHNY, CDR2 SVGAGI (reference sequence). J was trimmed by 1 base and V by 7 bases; bases with no gene match: 12. The CDR3 has 16 amino acids. The CDR3 spells CASTPLELAASYEQYF. CDR3 in DNA: TGTGCCAGCACCCCATTAGAACTAGCGGCTTCCTACGAGCAGTACTTC.

V gene TRBV10-2 combines with J gene TRBJ2-5, with D maybe TRBD2 (6 bases). CDR1 WSHSY and CDR2 SAAADI come from the germline V gene. The CDR3 runs to 13 residues. V dropped 4 bases and J dropped 4 bases, with 10 bases sitting between them. The CDR3 coding sequence is TGCGCCAGCAGTGCAGGGACTGTAGAGACCCAGTACTTC. Protein product: CASSAGTVETQYF.

The chain links TRBV5-1 to TRBJ1-1; 7 nucleotides align to TRBD1. The V gene end was trimmed by 4 bases and the J gene end by 5 bases; junction bases not matched to a gene: 14. The germline CDR1 and CDR2 sequences are SGHRS and YFSETQ. This CDR3 contains 16 residues. In DNA form, the CDR3 reads TGCGCCAGCAGCCAGACACAGGGGTTCAAGAAGACTGAAGCTTTCTTT. It specifies CASSQTQGFKKTEAFF.

This clone has just a few counts. This rearrangement joins TRBV6-6 to TRBJ2-7, with D tentatively TRBD2 (7 bases). Per the germline V gene, CDR1 is MNHNY and CDR2 is SVGAGI (reference sequence). V lost 10 bases, J lost 5 bases, and 18 bases lay in between. CDR3 length: 13 amino acids. The DNA of the CDR3 is TGTGCCACCCGGGGGGACATATCAGACGAGCAGTACTTC. Protein: CATRGDISDEQYF.

J is TRBJ2-7 and V is TRBV19; 10 bases are shared with TRBD2. This CDR3 contains 14 residues. The germline gives CDR1 LNHDA, CDR2 SQIVND (reference sequence). V trimming: 5 bases; J trimming: 3 bases; junction bases outside the gene matches: 4. CDR3 coding DNA: TGTGCCAGTAGTCCCACTAGCGGGGTCTACGAGCAGTACTTC. Residues: CASSPTSGVYEQYF.

The gene calls are TRBV7-6 and TRBJ1-1, with D unclear. The CDR3 is 13 amino acids. Deletions cut 3 bases from V and 0 bases from J, with 5 bases between. The germline CDR1 and CDR2 sequences are SGHVS and FNYEAQ. Here the CDR3 DNA reads TGTGCCAGCAGCTTCGCGGTGAACACTGAAGCTTTCTTT. As protein: CASSFAVNTEAFF.

V gene TRBV7-2 combines with J gene TRBJ2-1, with 9 positions matching TRBD2. The CDR3 runs 16 residues. The germline CDR1 and CDR2 sequences are SGHTA and FQGNSA. V shed 1 base, J shed 5 bases, and the junction held 6 bases outside the gene matches. CDR3 in amino acids: CASSLVGLAQNNEQFF. The CDR3 coding sequence is TGTGCCAGCAGCTTAGTGGGACTAGCCCAAAACAATGAGCAGTTCTTC.

The V and J genes are TRBV5-5 and TRBJ1-1; 10 nucleotides line up with TRBD1. This CDR3 has 16 amino acids. V trimming: 8 bases; J trimming: 1 base; junction bases outside the gene matches: 11. Germline loops: CDR1 SGHKS, CDR2 YYEKEE (reference sequence). The CDR3, as DNA: TGTGCCAGACCAACCGGGACAGGGGATAGGAACACTGAAGCTTTCTTT. Translating it yields CARPTGTGDRNTEAFF.

Of note for this clone: Other DNA sequences in this specimen translate into the identical CDR3. The chain has TRBV5-1 and TRBJ2-1, with 7 bases matching TRBD2. There are 15 residues in the CDR3. The V segment lost 4 bases and the J segment 0 bases; nucleotides outside the gene matches: 4. The germline gives CDR1 SGHRS, CDR2 YFSETQ. CDR3 nucleotides: TGCGCCAGCAGCCCATCGGGGGGCTCCTACAATGAGCAGTTCTTC. This encodes CASSPSGGSYNEQFF.

This chain connects TRBV6-6 to TRBJ1-6; a weak D match, TRBD1 (5 bases). This CDR3 is 15 amino acids long. V lost 4 bases to trimming and J lost 5 bases, with 12 bases between them. Germline loops: CDR1 MNHNY, CDR2 SVGAGI (reference sequence). The CDR3 spells CASSWGGTDNSPLHF. The CDR3 region has the DNA TGTGCCAGCAGTTGGGGCGGGACGGATAATTCACCCCTCCACTTT.

V gene TRBV19 combines with J gene TRBJ1-1; possible D gene TRBD1, 5 bases. The CDR3 is 13 residues long. CDR1 and CDR2 from the germline V gene are LNHDA and SQIVND (reference sequence). Trimming took off 9 bases at V and 5 bases at J, with 16 bases between the two ends. CDR3 in DNA: TGTGCCAGCCGTGGGGGAGGGAGGACTGAAGCTTTCTTT. Its translation is CASRGGGRTEAFF.

For the CDR3, the DNA is TGTGCCAGCAGCCAAGATGGTAGCGGGGACATGTACCAAGAGACCCAGTACTTC. It encodes CASSQDGSGDMYQETQYF. The chain uses TRBV4-2 and TRBJ2-5, with 8 nucleotides matching TRBD2. The CDR3 length is 18 residues. The germline V gene has CDR1 LGHNA and CDR2 YNFKEQ. With V trimmed by 0 bases and J by 0 bases, 9 bases remained unmatched.

The rearrangement joins TRBV10-3 to TRBJ1-1; 7 nucleotides match TRBD1. Trimming at V came to 0 bases and at J to 4 bases, leaving 5 bases not matched to a gene. The CDR3 extends over 15 amino acids. The germline CDR1 and CDR2 sequences are ENHRY and SYGVKD. The DNA for the CDR3 is TGTGCCATCAGTGAGTCGACAACAGGGGTCACTGAAGCTTTCTTT. Protein: CAISESTTGVTEAFF.